This is a list of T cell receptor beta chains from one sample in a study of early T cells in non-severe SARS-CoV-2 infection. MiXCR was run by TCRdb on the 5' RACE reads, yielding one entry per CDR3 protein. The sample yields about 48,000 distinct CDR3 sequences, roughly 9.8% seen once. Material: whole blood. These receptors originate from an adult who was a healthcare worker with PCR-confirmed SARS-CoV-2 infection or an uninfected control (not recorded which). Both conserved end residues are part of each CDR3. D genes are given only for firm matches. Size is stated for part of the rows, as once, few or many counts, or as a class when the clone is expanded.

D gene | J gene | clone size | V gene | CDR3 DNA | CDR3 protein
. | TRBJ1-1 | many | TRBV7-2 | TGTGCCAGCAGCTCACGGGTTTTGGGAGATAACACTGAAGCTTTCTTT | CASSSRVLGDNTEAFF
. | TRBJ2-1 | few | TRBV6-5 | TGTGCCAGCAGTTATGGTCCCAGACACAATGAGCAGTTCTTC | CASSYGPRHNEQFF
TRBD1 | TRBJ2-2 | few | TRBV29-1 | TGCAGCGTAACAGGGGCGGACACCGGGGAGCTGTTTTTT | CSVTGADTGELFF
TRBD1 | TRBJ2-7 | many | TRBV5-1 | TGCGCCAGCAGCTTTAATCAGGGGGACGAGCAGTACTTC | CASSFNQGDEQYF
. | TRBJ1-1 | . | TRBV6-1 | TGTGCCAGCAGTGAGATCAGTAAACAGAACACTGAAGCTTTCTTT | CASSEISKQNTEAFF
. | TRBJ2-7 | . | TRBV21-1 | TGTGCCAGCAGCAAGCTTTTAGCGGGAGGGGAGTACGAGCAGTACTTC | CASSKLLAGGEYEQYF
. | TRBJ1-1 | few | TRBV2 | TGTGCCAGCAATCCCCTCACTGAAGCTTTCTTT | CASNPLTEAFF
. | TRBJ2-7 | . | TRBV29-1 | TGCAGCATCCGCAGGGGCCAGGTCGGGCAGTACTTC | CSIRRGQVGQYF
TRBD1 | TRBJ1-6 | . | TRBV4-1 | TGCGCCAGCAGCCAAGATCCGCGGGACAGGGTTTCACCCCTCCACTTT | CASSQDPRDRVSPLHF
TRBD1 | TRBJ2-3 | many | TRBV5-1 | TGCGCCAGCAGCACGACAGGGGGGCGACGCACAGATACGCAGTATTTT | CASSTTGGRRTDTQYF
. | TRBJ1-2 | many | TRBV20-1 | TGCAGTGCTGGGAGCTCCTTTCCCTATGGCTACACCTTC | CSAGSSFPYGYTF
. | TRBJ2-1 | few | TRBV7-9 | TGTGCCAGCAGCTTCCTTAGCTCCTACAATGAGCAGTTCTTC | CASSFLSSYNEQFF
. | TRBJ1-1 | many | TRBV4-1 | TGCGCCAGCAGCCAAGGAGGGACTTCTGAAGCTTTCTTT | CASSQGGTSEAFF
. | TRBJ2-3 | . | TRBV11-2 | TGTGCCAGCAGCTTAGCGGGGGCAGATACGCAGTATTTT | CASSLAGADTQYF
. | TRBJ2-1 | few | TRBV7-9 | TGTGCCAGCAGCCTCCGGGCCTCGGGGAATGAGCAGTTCTTC | CASSLRASGNEQFF
TRBD1 | TRBJ1-2 | few | TRBV27 | TGTGCCACAACGGGACAGGGAAACTATGGCTACACCTTC | CATTGQGNYGYTF
TRBD2 | TRBJ2-1 | few | TRBV7-2 | TGTGCCAGCAGCCGTAGCGGGACCACCTACAATGAGCAGTTCTTC | CASSRSGTTYNEQFF
TRBD1 | TRBJ1-5 | few | TRBV7-6 | TGTGCCAGCAGCCCCGGACAGGGAGGCAATCAGCCCCAGCATTTT | CASSPGQGGNQPQHF
. | TRBJ1-4 | many | TRBV7-8 | TGTGCCAGCAGCTTAGTCGGTCCAACTAATGAAAAACTGTTTTTT | CASSLVGPTNEKLFF